Presented here are 27 T cell receptor beta chains from one specimen sequenced in a study of T cell responses to AZD1222 COVID-19 vaccine. This table comes from immunoSEQ multiplex PCR, and its TCRdb copy is limited to in-frame clones, with some not included. The sample has around 110,000 clones; approximately 90% are singletons. The sequencing here drew on peripheral blood, taken on day 0 of AZD1222 vaccination. The receptors derive from an adult in good health.

The V gene is TRBV12-3 or TRBV12-4, the J gene TRBJ1-5; D gene unclear. CDR3 size: 12 residues. Trimming stripped 6 bases from V and 7 bases from J, with 10 bases between. CDR3 sequence: CASSFVGQPQHF. The CDR3 coding sequence is TGTGCCAGCAGCTTCGTGGGGCAGCCCCAGCATTTT.

The chain carries TRBV5-1 and TRBJ2-5; 8 bases agree with TRBD2. The CDR3 consists of 14 residues. Germline V lookup: CDR1 SGHRS, CDR2 YFSETQ. The V segment lost 4 bases and the J segment 2 bases; nucleotides outside the gene matches: 4. The CDR3 reads CASSPTSGQETQYF. The CDR3 DNA follows: TGCGCCAGCAGCCCTACTAGCGGTCAAGAGACCCAGTACTTC.

The chain has TRBV6-5 and TRBJ2-5; tentative D call: TRBD1 (6 bases). Trimming pared 0 bases from V and 5 bases from J, leaving 10 bases between. Per the germline V gene, CDR1 is MNHEY and CDR2 is SVGAGI. This CDR3 has 14 amino acids. CDR3 sequence: CASSYSYRDETQYF. In nucleotides, the CDR3 is TGTGCCAGCAGTTACTCTTACAGGGACGAGACCCAGTACTTC.

V is TRBV11-3 and J is TRBJ1-1; no reliable D call. Deletions cut 3 bases from V and 2 bases from J, with 10 bases between. The length of the CDR3 is 14 residues. Germline V gene data show CDR1 as SGHNT and CDR2 as YENEEA. CDR3 protein: CASSFSGVNTEAFF. Written as DNA, the CDR3 is TGTGCCAGCAGCTTTTCTGGGGTAAACACTGAAGCTTTCTTT.

The genes are TRBV2 and TRBJ2-3; D remains ambiguous. V gave up 4 bases and J gave up 10 bases, with 9 bases separating them. This CDR3 has 11 residues. Germline-derived CDR1 and CDR2 are SNHLY and FYNNEI. CDR3 region: CASSARSAQYF. The CDR3 DNA reads as TGTGCCAGCAGTGCCCGTTCGGCGCAGTATTTT.

The chain has TRBV11-2 and TRBJ1-1, with D tentatively TRBD1 (6 bases). CDR1 is SGHAT, CDR2 FQNNGV, per germline. V was trimmed by 1 base and J by 3 bases, leaving 15 bases between them. The CDR3 covers 16 residues. The CDR3: CASSLVALGGYTEAFF. Written as DNA, the CDR3 is TGTGCCAGCAGCTTAGTCGCTTTGGGGGGCTACACTGAAGCTTTCTTT.

The CDR3: CASSPPQGGYTF. DNA of the CDR3: TGTGCCAGCTCACCACCCCAGGGGGGCTACACCTTC. The chain recombines TRBV18 with TRBJ1-2, with a tentative D call TRBD1 (6 bases). This CDR3 comprises 12 residues. In germline, CDR1 is KGHSH, CDR2 LQKENI. The V gene lost 0 bases and the J gene lost 8 bases, with 7 bases spanning the gap. The full variable domain, rest sourced from reference TRBV18 and TRBJ1-2, is NAGVMQNPRHLVRRRGQEARLRCSPMKGHSHVYWYRQLPEEGLKFMVYLQKENIIDESGMPKERFSAEFPKEGPSILRIQQVVRGDSAAYFCASSPPQGGYTFGSGTRLTVV.

The chain's CDR3 is CASSTGEDEQYF. CDR3 bases: TGTGCCAGTAGTACAGGGGAGGACGAGCAGTACTTC. V and J are TRBV19 and TRBJ2-7, with D perhaps assigned TRBD1 or TRBD2 (6 bases each). This CDR3 spans 12 amino acids. Germline V gives CDR1 LNHDA, CDR2 SQIVND (reference sequence). The V end was cut by 4 bases, the J end by 5 bases, with 9 bases between.

The chain recombines TRBV4-1 with TRBJ2-3; 9 bases map to TRBD1. Trimming removed 1 base from V and 2 bases from J; junction bases left unmatched: 7. This CDR3 is 17 amino acids long. Germline loops: CDR1 MGHRA, CDR2 YSYEKL. The CDR3 region has the DNA TGCGCCAGCAGCCAAGGCCGGACAGGGGACTCCACAGATACGCAGTATTTT. Protein: CASSQGRTGDSTDTQYF.

The chain links TRBV5-1 to TRBJ1-4; weak D call: TRBD1 (6 bases). Per the germline V gene, CDR1 is SGHRS and CDR2 is YFSETQ. This CDR3 contains 18 residues. V was cut by 3 bases and J by 4 bases, with 22 bases left in between. CDR3 residues: CASSSGARSSRDNEKLFF. The CDR3 coding sequence is TGCGCCAGCAGCTCAGGGGCCAGGTCTTCAAGGGATAATGAAAAACTGTTTTTT.

The chain employs TRBV2 and TRBJ1-3; D gene ambiguous. The CDR3 is 17 residues long. The ends were cut back, 6 bases at V and 0 bases at J, with 18 bases in the middle. Germline CDR1 reads SNHLY; CDR2 reads FYNNEI. The CDR3 DNA follows: TGTGCCAGCAGGGACTTTAGCCTGGACTACTCTGGAAACACCATATATTTT. As protein: CASRDFSLDYSGNTIYF. The entire variable domain, with the rest obtained from reference TRBV2 and TRBJ1-3, is as follows: EPEVTQTPSHQVTQMGQEVILRCVPISNHLYFYWYRQILGQKVEFLVSFYNNEISEKSEIFDDQFSVERPDGSNFTLKIRSTKLEDSAMYFCASRDFSLDYSGNTIYFGEGSWLTVV.

This sequence joins TRBV7-9 and TRBJ2-5, with D hard to call. The CDR3 length is 13 residues. Trimming stripped 3 bases from V and 4 bases from J, with 9 bases between. From germline, CDR1 is SEHNR and CDR2 FQNEAQ (reference sequence). The CDR3 region is CASSFGQAETQYF. The DNA for the CDR3 is TGTGCCAGCAGCTTCGGCCAGGCAGAGACCCAGTACTTC. Together with reference TRBV7-9 and TRBJ2-5, the CDR3 gives the full variable domain: DTGVSQNPRHKITKRGQNVTFRCDPISEHNRLYWYRQTLGQGPEFLTYFQNEAQLEKSRLLSDRFSAERPKGSFSTLEIQRTEQGDSAMYLCASSFGQAETQYFGPGTRLLVL.

The chain couples TRBV6-5 to TRBJ1-1, with D unclear. The CDR3 is 15 residues long. Trimming left V 6 bases short and J 1 base short, with 15 bases between. Looked up from germline, CDR1 is MNHEY and CDR2 is SVGAGI. Here the CDR3 DNA reads TGTGCCAGCAGCGGGGAAAGTGGTTGGAACACTGAAGCTTTCTTT. This gives the protein CASSGESGWNTEAFF.

CDR3 protein: CASRSTLFDGYTF. CDR3 nucleotide sequence: TGTGCCAGCAGATCCACCCTATTCGATGGCTACACCTTC. This rearrangement joins TRBV12-3 or TRBV12-4 to TRBJ1-2; D gene unclear. The V and J ends lost 6 bases and 6 bases respectively, with 14 bases between them. This CDR3 contains 13 residues.

This rearrangement joins TRBV2 to TRBJ1-2; 12 bases fit TRBD1. Looked up from germline, CDR1 is SNHLY and CDR2 is FYNNEI. With V trimmed by 7 bases and J by 4 bases, 16 bases remained unmatched. The CDR3 loop spans 18 amino acids. The CDR3 spells CASTLGQGAPKAVYGYTF. In DNA form, the CDR3 reads TGTGCCAGCACTCTGGGACAGGGGGCCCCGAAGGCCGTCTATGGCTACACCTTC.

V usage is TRBV11-2 and J usage is TRBJ2-1, with D perhaps matching TRBD2 (6 bases). This CDR3 is 17 amino acids long. Germline-derived CDR1 and CDR2 are SGHAT and FQNNGV. V shed 0 bases and J shed 4 bases, with 16 bases lying between them. Written as DNA, the CDR3 is TGTGCCAGCAGCTTAGATTTCCAGCGGGCAGGATACAATGAGCAGTTCTTC. Its translation is CASSLDFQRAGYNEQFF. Supplemented by reference TRBV11-2 and TRBJ2-1, the full variable domain reads EAGVAQSPRYKIIEKRQSVAFWCNPISGHATLYWYQQILGQGPKLLIQFQNNGVVDDSQLPKDRFSAERLKGVDSTLKIQPAKLEDSAVYLCASSLDFQRAGYNEQFFGPGTRLTVL.

The chain is built from TRBV2 and TRBJ2-4; D is perhaps TRBD1 (6 bases). Trimming left V 7 bases short and J 7 bases short, with 8 bases between. The CDR3 runs 11 residues. From germline, CDR1 is SNHLY and CDR2 FYNNEI. CDR3 loop: CASNRVNIQYF. DNA for the CDR3: TGTGCCAGCAACAGGGTTAACATTCAGTACTTC.

J is TRBJ1-1 and V is TRBV5-1; no firm D call. The CDR3 sequence is 13 residues long. Germline V gene data show CDR1 as SGHRS and CDR2 as YFSETQ. Trimming removed 5 bases from V and 0 bases from J, with 8 bases in between. The CDR3 nucleotides are TGCGCCAGCAGTAAGGCTCTGAACACTGAAGCTTTCTTT. Translation: CASSKALNTEAFF.

The gene calls are TRBV2 and TRBJ1-2; perhaps TRBD1 as D (6 bases). Trimming shortened V by 7 bases and J by 1 base, and 10 bases separated the two germline ends. The CDR3 totals 13 residues. Germline V lookup: CDR1 SNHLY, CDR2 FYNNEI. CDR3 protein: CASTRGRNYGYTF. The CDR3 DNA sequence: TGTGCCAGCACCAGGGGCCGTAACTATGGCTACACCTTC.

The chain links TRBV3-1 (or the pseudogene TRBV3-2) to TRBJ1-1, with a tentative D call TRBD1 (6 bases). The CDR3 length is 13 residues. Trimming pared 2 bases from V and 11 bases from J, leaving 15 bases between. Germline V gene sequence: CDR1 LGHDT, CDR2 YNNKEL (reference sequence). The CDR3 region is CASSQRGGEAAFF. The CDR3, as DNA: TGTGCCAGCAGCCAAAGAGGGGGAGAGGCCGCTTTCTTT.

This chain uses TRBV6-5 with TRBJ1-4; no definite D call. CDR1 MNHEY and CDR2 SVGAGI come from the germline V gene. This CDR3 has 14 amino acids. The V end was cut by 5 bases, the J end by 6 bases, with 13 bases between. CDR3 sequence (DNA): TGTGCCAGCAGTAACCCCGGAATATATGAAAAACTGTTTTTT. It specifies CASSNPGIYEKLFF.

The rearrangement joins TRBV5-1 to TRBJ2-3; TRBD1 matches 8 bases. After removal of 3 bases from V and 1 base from J, the junction contained 7 bases not matched to a gene. There are 16 residues in the CDR3. The V gene's germline CDR1 is SGHRS and CDR2 YFSETQ. In nucleotides, the CDR3 is TGCGCCAGCAGCTGGCAGGGGGCGGTGGGCACAGATACGCAGTATTTT. Its translation is CASSWQGAVGTDTQYF.

V gene TRBV27 combines with J gene TRBJ1-1; a weak D match, TRBD1 (5 bases). The germline V gene has CDR1 MNHEY and CDR2 SMNVEV (reference sequence). The CDR3 has 13 amino acids. V was pared by 5 bases and J by 5 bases, with 12 bases between. The CDR3 DNA reads as TGTGCCAGCAGTCCGCAGGGTTGGACTGAAGCTTTCTTT. It specifies CASSPQGWTEAFF.

J is TRBJ2-2 and V is TRBV3-1 (or the pseudogene TRBV3-2); 8 positions agree with TRBD1. The CDR3 spans 15 residues. The V gene end was trimmed by 3 bases and the J gene end by 5 bases; junction bases not matched to a gene: 5. Germline V gene data show CDR1 as LGHDT and CDR2 as YNNKEL (reference sequence). The CDR3 protein is CASSHRTGQTGELFF. The DNA for the CDR3 is TGTGCCAGCAGCCATCGGACAGGGCAAACCGGGGAGCTGTTTTTT.

The chain couples TRBV4-3 to TRBJ2-6, with D possibly matching TRBD2 (5 bases). The V gene lost 0 bases and the J gene lost 4 bases, with 10 bases spanning the gap. Germline V gene data show CDR1 as LGHNA and CDR2 as YSLEER. CDR3 length equals 16 residues. CDR3 amino acids: CASSQEEGSGANVLTF. The CDR3 DNA reads TGCGCCAGCAGCCAAGAAGAAGGGAGCGGGGCCAACGTCCTGACTTTC.

This clone was detected only once. V is TRBV28 and J is TRBJ2-1; D is unclear. The V end lost 3 bases, the J end lost 10 bases, and 7 bases lay between the germline ends. The CDR3 runs 11 residues. CDR1 and CDR2 (germline): MDHEN, SYDVKM. CDR3 sequence: CASSFFGEQFF. The CDR3 DNA sequence: TGTGCCAGCAGTTTTTTTGGGGAGCAGTTCTTC. Full variable domain (rest looked up from reference TRBV28 and TRBJ2-1): DVKVTQSSRYLVKRTGEKVFLECVQDMDHENMFWYRQDPGLGLRLIYFSYDVKMKEKGDIPEGYSVSREKKERFSLILESASTNQTSMYLCASSFFGEQFFGPGTRLTVL.

The chain couples TRBV5-4 to TRBJ1-6; 7 bases are a match to TRBD1. Germline loops: CDR1 SGHNT, CDR2 YYREEE (reference sequence). The CDR3 runs 16 residues. V lost 0 bases to trimming and J lost 4 bases; unmatched junction nucleotides: 4. The CDR3 region is CASSLGAGGYNSPLHF. The CDR3, as DNA: TGTGCCAGCAGCTTGGGGGCAGGGGGTTATAATTCACCCCTCCACTTT.